This T cell receptor beta chain was captured in a study of shared clonotypes between healthy human individuals. Broader study findings: Depth of sequencing was expected to influence donor clonotype sharing. Few donors restricted represented genetic and exposure-history diversity.

On sorted subsets, replicate PCRs used 200 ng DNA, or 30,000 or so T cell genomes. Data came from immunoSEQ multiplex PCR; TCRdb stores just in-frame clones and leaves some out. This sample yields about 2 million clones, of which around 96% are seen a single time; 1% to 1.3% belongs to the top ten. Worth noting for this clone: Its antigen is unknown.

Terminally differentiated effector memory CD45RA+ cells were excluded by CCR7 positive selection of CD45RO-negative cells. V lost 0 bases and J 7 bases, leaving 10 bases between the germline ends. CDR3 length: 14 residues. In germline, CDR1 is MDHEN, CDR2 SYDVKM. The specimen sequenced was naive CD8+ T cells sorted from blood. The chain combines TRBV28 with TRBJ1-5; tentative D call: TRBD1 (6 bases). The TCR originated in a man aged 18 to 35 in good health. CDR3 sequence: CASSLWAGEQPQHF. The CDR3 DNA reads TGTGCCAGCAGTTTATGGGCAGGGGAGCAGCCCCAGCATTTT.